Each of the 30 T cell receptor beta chains below was sequenced from the same sample in a study of immune heterogeneity within non-small cell lung tumors. Multiplex PCR employing 32 V and 13 J primers generated amplicons of the TCR beta CDR3. TCRdb ran MiXCR on the multiplex PCR reads and lists one entry per CDR3 protein. The sample consists of 4,400 or so distinct CDR3 sequences, about 24% of them appearing once. TCRs were amplified from 450 to 700 ng gDNA of bulk tumor per sample. From each primary tumor, several far-apart biopsies were obtained during surgery. Those enrolled were patients newly diagnosed with untreated non-small cell lung cancer and undergoing curative surgery. Sequences were obtained from lung tumor tissue. All receptors derive from a man aged 50-59 years with non-small cell lung cancer.

By sample share, this clonotype is medium-sized (0.01 to 0.1%). J is TRBJ2-2 and V is TRBV28, with 9 bases matching TRBD2. The V and J ends lost 6 bases and 3 bases, in that order; junction bases with no gene match: 8. The CDR3 covers 16 residues. Germline values: CDR1 MDHEN, CDR2 SYDVKM. The CDR3, as DNA: TGTGCCAGCAGCCGACCGGGCGGGGGGGACACCGGGGAGCTGTTTTTT. Amino acids: CASSRPGGGDTGELFF.

Within the sample, this clonotype is medium-sized. This rearrangement joins TRBV5-8 to TRBJ1-5, with D unresolved. Germline CDR1 SGHTS, CDR2 YDEGEE. V was shortened by 1 base and J by 6 bases, with 11 bases between the two germline ends. The CDR3 is made up of 14 amino acids. As DNA, the CDR3 is TGTGCCAGCAGCTTGAGCTTTGGGTTTCAGCCCCAGCATTTT. It specifies CASSLSFGFQPQHF. Drawing the rest from reference TRBV5-8 and TRBJ1-5, the complete variable domain is EAGVTQSPTHLIKTRGQQATLRCSPISGHTSVYWYQQALGLGLQFLLWYDEGEERNRGNFPPRFSGRQFPNYSSELNVNALELEDSALYLCASSLSFGFQPQHFGDGTRLSIL.

In its sample, this clonotype is medium-sized. The genes are TRBV20-1 and TRBJ2-2; 12 bases align to TRBD1. Per the germline V gene, CDR1 is DFQATT and CDR2 is SNEGSKA (reference sequence). The V gene end was trimmed by 0 bases and the J gene end by 7 bases; junction bases not matched to a gene: 6. This CDR3 spans 16 amino acids. For the CDR3, the DNA is TGCAGTGCTAGAGATTTTCGGGACAGGGGGCACGGGGAGCTGTTTTTT. Protein sequence: CSARDFRDRGHGELFF.

This clonotype was recorded many times. This chain joins TRBV3-1 and TRBJ2-2; tentatively, D is TRBD1 or TRBD2 (6 bases each). The CDR3 is 16 residues long. V lost 1 base to trimming and J lost 4 bases, with 13 bases between them. Germline-derived CDR1 and CDR2 are LGHDT and YNNKEL (reference sequence). The CDR3 nucleotides are TGTGCCAGCAGCCAAGCCCGGGGGCGAGGCACCGGGGAGCTGTTTTTT. Its translation is CASSQARGRGTGELFF.

This clonotype is labeled as medium-sized. The gene calls are TRBV13 and TRBJ2-1, with 7 bases that match TRBD1. J gave up 4 bases and V 7 bases, and 19 bases lay outside the gene matches. The CDR3 contains 18 residues. Per germline, CDR1 PRHDT and CDR2 FYEKMQ (reference sequence). The CDR3 reads CASTSGPKGAFMYNEQFF. CDR3 nucleotide sequence: TGTGCCAGCACCTCAGGGCCAAAGGGGGCGTTCATGTACAATGAGCAGTTCTTC.

On this clonotype itself: This may be a read error: a much more frequent sequence differs by one nucleotide. This chain uses TRBV7-3 with TRBJ2-3; D call uncertain. The germline V gene has CDR1 SGHTA and CDR2 FQGTGA. This CDR3 has 15 residues. Trimming shortened V by 3 bases and J by 1 base, and 11 bases separated the two germline ends. The CDR3 DNA sequence: TGTGCCAGCAGCTTGTTAGAGGTAGGCACAGATACGCAGTATTTT. This codes for CASSLLEVGTDTQYF.

This clonotype was detected ten times or more. The V and J genes are TRBV2 and TRBJ1-5; possible D gene TRBD1, 6 bases. CDR1 is SNHLY and CDR2 is FYNNEI in the germline V gene. The CDR3 spans 18 residues. V was pared by 4 bases and J by 2 bases, with 21 bases between. The CDR3 loop is CASSGQGTAGARNQPQHF. The CDR3 DNA follows: TGTGCCAGCAGTGGGCAGGGAACAGCGGGGGCCCGCAATCAGCCCCAGCATTTT.

A few counts support this clonotype. J is TRBJ2-5 and V is TRBV11-3, with 9 bases fitting TRBD2. The CDR3 spans 15 residues. Germline V gives CDR1 SGHNT, CDR2 YENEEA. V was clipped by 3 bases and J by 5 bases; unmatched bases: 7. CDR3 bases: TGTGCCAGCAGCTTGCGCGGGGGGGCCGGTGAGACCCAGTACTTC. This encodes CASSLRGGAGETQYF.

The chain has TRBV12-3 or TRBV12-4 and TRBJ1-5, with D perhaps TRBD2 (6 bases). The J call may be incorrect, as the DNA end agrees better with TRBJ2-3. This CDR3 is built from 14 residues. Here the CDR3 reads CASSLGRGPQPQYF. The CDR3, as DNA: TGTGCCAGCAGTCTCGGGCGGGGCCCTCAGCCCCAGTATTTT.

This clonotype was counted ten times or more. The gene calls are TRBV30 and TRBJ1-1, with D tentatively TRBD1 (6 bases). Germline V gene lookup returns CDR1 GTSNPN and CDR2 SVGIG (reference sequence). CDR3 length: 11 amino acids. Trimming pared 3 bases from V and 7 bases from J, leaving 9 bases between. CDR3 region: CAWRIQGEAFF. The CDR3 region has the DNA TGTGCCTGGAGGATACAGGGTGAAGCTTTCTTT.

By share, this clonotype ranks as medium-sized. The V and J genes are TRBV10-3 and TRBJ1-1, with a weak D call TRBD1 (6 bases). Germline V lookup: CDR1 ENHRY, CDR2 SYGVKD. V dropped 10 bases and J dropped 1 base, with 13 bases sitting between them. The CDR3 has 13 residues. The CDR3 bases are TGTGCCACAGGGGCGGAGGGGAACACTGAAGCTTTCTTT. Encoded protein: CATGAEGNTEAFF.

This clonotype is classed as medium-sized (0.01 to 0.1%). The J gene is TRBJ1-2, the V gene TRBV6-1; TRBD1 is a possible D gene (5 bases). CDR3 length: 14 amino acids. Germline V gene data show CDR1 as MNHNS and CDR2 as SASEGT. Trimming cost V 6 bases and J 2 bases, with 13 bases left between them. CDR3 DNA: TGTGCCAGCAGCCCTGGGACGGCCAACTATGGCTACACCTTC. It translates to CASSPGTANYGYTF.

This clonotype was observed many times. V and J are TRBV7-6 and TRBJ2-7; D possibly matches TRBD1 or TRBD2 (5 bases each). CDR1 SGHVS and CDR2 FNYEAQ come from the germline V gene. Trimming pared 4 bases from V and 5 bases from J, leaving 21 bases between. CDR3 length: 16 residues. This CDR3 reads CASSSKSGTALHEQYF. The CDR3 DNA reads as TGTGCCAGCAGCTCCAAATCCGGGACGGCGCTCCACGAGCAGTACTTC.

Sample share makes this clonotype large (0.1 to 1%). The chain recombines TRBV10-3 with TRBJ1-6; no definite D call. The V end was cut by 6 bases, the J end by 5 bases, with 14 bases between. Germline-derived CDR1 and CDR2 are ENHRY and SYGVKD. The CDR3 is made up of 15 amino acids. The CDR3 nucleotides read TGTGCCATCAGCGAGACGGGAGACAATAATTCACCCCTCCACTTT. Encoded protein: CAISETGDNNSPLHF.

This clonotype ranks as medium-sized. This rearrangement joins TRBV28 to TRBJ2-2, with D possibly matching TRBD1 (5 bases). V was trimmed by 3 bases and J by 4 bases, leaving 12 bases between them. Per germline, CDR1 MDHEN and CDR2 SYDVKM. The CDR3 is made up of 15 amino acids. CDR3 sequence (DNA): TGTGCCAGCAGTTTGTTAGGGGATATCACCGGGGAGCTGTTTTTT. Translated, it gives CASSLLGDITGELFF.

Within the sample, this clonotype is medium-sized. CDR3 sequence reads: CASSLELSWSSYNEQFF. The CDR3 DNA sequence: TGCGCCAGCAGCTTGGAACTGAGTTGGAGCTCCTACAATGAGCAGTTCTTC. This rearrangement joins TRBV5-1 to TRBJ2-1, with D unresolved. The V end was cut by 0 bases, the J end by 0 bases, with 13 bases between. Per the germline V gene, CDR1 is SGHRS and CDR2 is YFSETQ. There are 17 residues in the CDR3.

This clonotype was picked up one time. An end of the junction does not agree with germline; a read error may underlie this. The chain is built from TRBV27 and TRBJ1-5; D perhaps matches TRBD1 (5 bases). This CDR3 spans 15 amino acids. Germline V CDR1 and CDR2: MNHEY, SMNVEV (reference sequence). The chain's CDR3 is CASSLLRRGNQPQHF. For the CDR3, the DNA is TGTGCCAGCAGTTTACTGCGAAGGGGCAATCAGCCCCAACATTTT.

About this clonotype itself: A much larger clone lies one base from this, so it may be a read error. The rearrangement uses TRBV2 and TRBJ1-4; D is ambiguous. Trimming removed 7 bases from V and 15 bases from J, with 18 bases in between. This CDR3 spans 12 amino acids. Germline assignment: CDR1 SNHLY and CDR2 FYNNEI. The CDR3 here is CASKSPGIPLFF. The CDR3 DNA reads TGTGCCAGCAAGTCTCCCGGGATACCATTGTTTTTT.

This clonotype is termed medium-sized. The J gene is TRBJ1-5, the V gene TRBV6-1; 7 nucleotides line up with TRBD1. With 8 bases clipped from V and 3 bases from J, the junction kept 7 bases outside the gene matches. Germline-derived CDR1 and CDR2 are MNHNS and SASEGT. The CDR3 consists of 14 residues. The CDR3 reads CASSTGASNQPQHF. In DNA form, the CDR3 reads TGTGCCAGCTCTACAGGGGCCTCCAATCAGCCCCAGCATTTT.

By proportion, this clonotype is medium-sized. This sequence joins TRBV6-1 and TRBJ2-7; perhaps TRBD1 as D (7 bases). In germline, CDR1 is MNHNS, CDR2 SASEGT. The CDR3 totals 16 residues. V shed 7 bases and J shed 0 bases, with 19 bases lying between them. The CDR3 sequence: CASIRKVRGDSYEQYF. DNA for the CDR3: TGTGCCAGCATCCGGAAGGTCAGGGGGGACTCCTACGAGCAGTACTTC.

This clonotype is medium-sized by share. V usage is TRBV15 and J usage is TRBJ2-1; D might be TRBD1 or TRBD2, each matching 7 bases. Germline V gene sequence: CDR1 LNHNV, CDR2 YYDKDF (reference sequence). Between the trimmed V and J ends, which lost 1 base and 2 bases, there was a span of 21 bases. CDR3 size: 19 residues. The CDR3 loop is CATSRGVAGQGGTYNEQFF. CDR3 nucleotides: TGTGCCACCAGCAGAGGAGTAGCGGGCCAGGGGGGCACCTACAATGAGCAGTTCTTC.

Regarding this clonotype: This may arise from a read error, as a much more abundant clone is one base away. This CDR3 is CASSLGRQNTEALF. The CDR3, as DNA: TGTGCCAGCAGCTTGGGTCGGCAGAACACTGAAGCTTTATTT. The V call is TRBV5-4, the J call TRBJ1-1; D is undetermined. Germline lookup yields CDR1 SGHNT and CDR2 YYREEE (reference sequence). The CDR3 consists of 14 residues.

This clonotype is classed as medium-sized. The CDR3 sequence: CATRGAPERGPLHF. The CDR3 region has the DNA TGCGCCACCCGGGGGGCGCCCGAGCGGGGACCCCTCCACTTT. The V and J genes are TRBV5-1 and TRBJ1-6; D perhaps matches TRBD1 (6 bases). Germline V CDR1 and CDR2: SGHRS, YFSETQ. V was clipped by 9 bases and J by 12 bases, with 22 bases between them. CDR3 size: 14 residues.

This clonotype is medium-sized within its sample. The genes are TRBV19 and TRBJ2-2, with D uncertain. There are 15 residues in the CDR3. Germline V gene data show CDR1 as LNHDA and CDR2 as SQIVND (reference sequence). The germline V and J ends were trimmed by 3 bases and 3 bases, with 11 bases remaining between them. The CDR3 spells CASSMGPGYTGELFF. The DNA of the CDR3 is TGTGCCAGTAGTATGGGTCCGGGTTACACCGGGGAGCTGTTTTTT.

Sample share makes this clonotype medium-sized. The chain has TRBV6-1 and TRBJ1-5, with 7 bases aligning to TRBD1. Germline V gives CDR1 MNHNS, CDR2 SASEGT. The V gene end was trimmed by 6 bases and the J gene end by 2 bases; junction bases not matched to a gene: 7. The CDR3 contains 15 residues. The CDR3 loop is CASRPGTAGNQPQHF. DNA for the CDR3: TGTGCCAGCAGGCCCGGGACAGCGGGCAATCAGCCCCAGCATTTT.

In its sample, this clonotype is medium-sized. The chain combines TRBV6-5 with TRBJ1-2; D may be TRBD1 (6 bases). The germline gives CDR1 MNHEY, CDR2 SVGAGI. The ends were cut back, 0 bases at V and 4 bases at J, with 15 bases in the middle. The CDR3 is 16 residues long. The CDR3 nucleotides are TGTGCCAGCAGTTACTCAGTGCGGGGGCAAGGCTATGGCTACACCTTC. Amino acids: CASSYSVRGQGYGYTF.

This clonotype is labeled large. The chain is built from TRBV6-1 and TRBJ1-1; 9 bases are shared with TRBD1. Germline values: CDR1 MNHNS, CDR2 SASEGT. After removal of 5 bases from V and 3 bases from J, the junction contained 13 bases not matched to a gene. CDR3 length: 17 amino acids. The CDR3 nucleotides read TGTGCCAGCAGTTATCTTGGGACAGGGATGTTCCACACTGAAGCTTTCTTT. The encoded protein is CASSYLGTGMFHTEAFF.

About this clonotype: A much larger clone is a single base away; this may be a read error. V usage is TRBV10-2 and J usage is TRBJ2-5, with TRBD2 matching 14 bases. The J segment lost 5 bases and the V segment lost 6 bases, leaving 8 bases of the junction unmatched. The CDR3 extends over 16 amino acids. Germline V gene data show CDR1 as WSHSY and CDR2 as SAAADI. In nucleotides, the CDR3 is TGCGCCAGCAGGATGACTAGCGGGGGGGCCAGGGAGACCCAGTACTTC. This encodes CASRMTSGGARETQYF.

Worth noting for this clonotype: A much larger clone lies one base from this, so it may be a read error. The chain couples TRBV20-1 to TRBJ2-1, with D possibly TRBD2 on 5 matching bases. The CDR3 totals 16 residues. Germline V gives CDR1 DFQATT, CDR2 SNEGSKA (reference sequence). The CDR3 spells CSARDRGGSSSNEQFF. The CDR3, as DNA: TGCAGTGCTAGAGATCGGGGTGGTAGCTCCTCCAATGAGCAGTTCTTC.

Of note for this clonotype: It may be a read error: a sequence one base away is much more abundant. CDR3 protein: CASSLWGNSGNTIYF. The CDR3 nucleotides read TGTGCCAGCAGCTTGTGGGGGAACTCTGGAAACACCATATATTTT. The genes are TRBV5-6 and TRBJ1-3; perhaps TRBD1 as D (5 bases). Deletions cut 1 base from V and 0 bases from J, with 8 bases between. The germline CDR1 and CDR2 sequences are SGHDT and YYEEEE. The CDR3 is 15 residues long.